These 15 T cell receptor beta chains were sequenced from one sample in a study of breast tumors, draining lymph nodes, adjacent tissues. Breast cancer patients provided tissue from their axillary draining lymph nodes. TCRdb processed the multiplex PCR reads anew with MiXCR; each CDR3 protein has one entry. There are over 200,000 distinct CDR3 sequences in the sample; about a third occur only once, and just over 1.4% lies in the top ten. Sequenced input: axillary lymph node tissue. These TCRs come from a female donor with breast cancer. Some clones in this sample may be carry-over from other donors' samples.

This clonotype has ten or more counts. The gene calls are TRBV9 and TRBJ1-1; 9 bases are a match to TRBD1. The CDR3 consists of 15 residues. CDR1 is SGDLS, CDR2 YYNGEE, per germline. V trimming: 0 bases; J trimming: 7 bases; junction bases outside the gene matches: 7. The CDR3 is CASSVAFDRGDEAFF. The CDR3, as DNA: TGTGCCAGCAGCGTAGCTTTCGACAGGGGGGATGAAGCTTTCTTT.

This clonotype was counted ten times or more. The chain carries TRBV7-6 and TRBJ2-3; D is unclear. The CDR3 spans 15 residues. V lost 2 bases to trimming and J lost 5 bases, with 14 bases between them. Germline V gene sequence: CDR1 SGHVS, CDR2 FNYEAQ. CDR3 amino acids: CASSLFGGWRDTQYF. CDR3 nucleotide sequence: TGTGCCAGCAGCTTATTCGGTGGATGGAGAGATACGCAGTATTTT.

About this clonotype itself: A much larger clone lies a single base off, so this may be a read error. The V gene is TRBV9, the J gene TRBJ2-4, with D hard to call. The CDR3 totals 15 residues. Germline V gene data show CDR1 as SGDLS and CDR2 as YYNGEE. CDR3 loop: CASSAHTIAKNIQCF. The DNA for the CDR3 is TGTGCCAGCAGCGCCCACACCATAGCCAAAAACATTCAGTGCTTC.

About this clonotype: An end of the junction does not agree with germline; a read error may underlie this. The chain recombines TRBV19 with TRBJ2-4; TRBD1 or TRBD2 may be the D gene (5 bases each). The CDR3 has 15 residues. Germline V CDR1 and CDR2: LNHDA, SQIVND (reference sequence). The CDR3 region has the DNA TGTGCCAGTAGTAGTACGGGACCAACCAAAAGCATTCAGTACTTC. Protein: CASSSTGPTKSIQYF.

Concerning this clonotype: A read error may explain this, as a much larger clone is one base away. V and J are TRBV9 and TRBJ2-1; 7 nucleotides align to TRBD2. The CDR3 contains 16 residues. The germline V gene has CDR1 SGDLS and CDR2 YYNGEE. The J segment lost 0 bases and the V segment lost 4 bases, leaving 7 bases of the junction unmatched. CDR3 sequence: CASSRQRDDSYNEQFF. CDR3 DNA sequence: TGTGCCAGCAGCAGGCAGCGGGACGACTCCTACAATGAGCAGTTCTTC.

The V and J genes are TRBV12-3 or TRBV12-4 and TRBJ1-6, with 7 bases matching TRBD1. Losses at the gene ends were 7 bases for V and 4 bases for J; bases not matched to a gene: 7. The CDR3 totals 15 residues. The DNA for the CDR3 is TGTGCCAGCACGGGGACGGGACAGTATAATTCACCCCTCCACTTT. It yields the protein CASTGTGQYNSPLHF.

The rearrangement joins TRBV5-4 to TRBJ2-1, with TRBD2 as a possible D gene (5 bases). In germline, CDR1 is SGHNT, CDR2 YYREEE (reference sequence). V was trimmed by 3 bases and J by 1 base, leaving 11 bases between them. The CDR3 covers 15 residues. CDR3 coding DNA: TGTGCCAGCAGCTCGATCGGGGATTCCTACAATGAGCAGTTCTTC. This sequence encodes CASSSIGDSYNEQFF.

This clonotype was counted ten times or more. The CDR3 DNA follows: TGTGCCAGCAGCGCCCGTGGCGCCACGAACACCGGGGAGCTGTTTTTT. Protein product: CASSARGATNTGELFF. The chain employs TRBV9 and TRBJ2-2; no reliable D call. CDR3 length equals 16 residues. Germline V lookup: CDR1 SGDLS, CDR2 YYNGEE. With 3 bases removed from V and 0 bases from J, the gap between germline ends came to 12 bases.

This clonotype was observed a few times. This could be a read error, since a much larger clone is one nucleotide away. J is TRBJ2-1 and V is TRBV19; 13 positions agree with TRBD2. From germline, CDR1 is LNHDA and CDR2 SQIVND (reference sequence). The CDR3 is 13 residues long. The chain's CDR3 is CASSTRLAGGTVF. Here the CDR3 DNA reads TGTGCCAGTAGTACTCGACTAGCGGGAGGAACGGTCTTC.

The chain has TRBV24-1 and TRBJ1-5; a possible D gene is TRBD1 (5 bases). The CDR3 has 19 amino acids. Germline-derived CDR1 and CDR2 are KGHDR and SFDVKD. V was trimmed by 5 bases and J by 4 bases, leaving 26 bases between them. This chain's CDR3 is CATSASKNVWSGFNQPQHF. DNA for the CDR3: TGTGCCACCAGTGCTAGTAAGAACGTTTGGTCAGGGTTTAATCAGCCCCAGCATTTT.

This clonotype was picked up many times. Just one base apart from a much larger clone, this may be a read error. The CDR3 carries no conserved terminal phenylalanine or tryptophan, so it likely arises from a read error. The chain recombines TRBV2 with TRBJ1-2; 9 nucleotides match TRBD1. The CDR3 spans 14 residues. Germline loops: CDR1 SNHLY, CDR2 FYNNEI. With V trimmed by 4 bases and J by 0 bases, 0 bases remained unmatched. The chain's CDR3 is CASSGTGANYGYTS. CDR3 DNA: TGTGCCAGCAGTGGGACAGGGGCTAACTATGGCTACACCTCC.

V is TRBV5-6 and J is TRBJ1-5; 9 nucleotides align to TRBD1. The CDR3 spans 15 residues. V lost 0 bases and J lost 5; bases outside the gene matches: 3. The germline V gene encodes CDR1 SGHDT and CDR2 YYEEEE. Here the CDR3 DNA reads TGTGCCAGCAGCTTGGAAAGGACAGGGGATCAGCCCCAGCATTTT. It translates to CASSLERTGDQPQHF.

V and J are TRBV24-1 and TRBJ1-4; a possible D gene is TRBD1 (5 bases). In germline, CDR1 is KGHDR, CDR2 SFDVKD. The CDR3 runs 12 residues. V was pared by 10 bases and J by 8 bases, with 13 bases between. DNA for the CDR3: TGTGCCACGGGGACTAGCGGGGAAAAACTGTTTTTT. Translated, it gives CATGTSGEKLFF.

The sample holds one count of this clonotype. The CDR3 region is CASSQSFGGVRDHTQYF. The CDR3 coding sequence is TGTGCCAGCAGCCAATCATTTGGGGGCGTTAGAGACCATACGCAGTATTTT. The V gene is TRBV14, the J gene TRBJ2-3, with D possibly TRBD1 on 6 matching bases. Germline-derived CDR1 and CDR2 are SGHDN and FVKESK. With 2 bases removed from V and 7 bases from J, the gap between germline ends came to 22 bases. This CDR3 comprises 17 residues. The full variable domain, its missing parts supplied by reference TRBV14 and TRBJ2-3, is EAGVTQFPSHSVIEKGQTVTLRCDPISGHDNLYWYRRVMGKEIKFLLHFVKESKQDESGMPNNRFLAERTGGTYSTLKVQPAELEDSGVYFCASSQSFGGVRDHTQYFGPGTRLTVL.

This clonotype was observed many times. The rearrangement uses TRBV7-2 and TRBJ1-5, with D tentatively TRBD1 (5 bases). Germline V CDR1 and CDR2: SGHTA, FQGNSA. V gave up 1 base and J gave up 1 base, with 8 bases separating them. CDR3 length: 15 amino acids. In DNA form, the CDR3 reads TGTGCCAGCAGCTTAGTAGGGACCAGCAATCAGCCCCAGCATTTT. This sequence encodes CASSLVGTSNQPQHF.